The 5 T cell receptor beta chains below all came from one sample that was sequenced in a study of blood T cells in healthy people across ages. Through a sample-barcoded 5' primer and a J-beta primer mix, a second PCR was run for about 6 to 11 cycles. TCRdb fed the 5' RACE reads into MiXCR, producing one record per CDR3 protein. The table lists about 760,000 distinct CDR3 sequences, roughly 50% of them singletons. The sample consisted of blood. The receptors stem from a man aged 40-49 years in good health.

This clonotype has a handful of counts. The chain's CDR3 is CASSPDPWQANFSYGYGYTF. In DNA form, the CDR3 reads TGTGCCAGCAGCCCGGACCCGTGGCAGGCCAACTTCTCCTACGGCTATGGCTACACCTTC. J is TRBJ1-2 and V is TRBV5-8; D unresolved. With 4 bases removed from V and 4 bases from J, the gap between germline ends came to 32 bases. The CDR3 loop spans 20 amino acids. From germline, CDR1 is SGHTS and CDR2 YDEGEE.

This clonotype has more than one count but fewer than ten. The chain joins TRBV5-5 to TRBJ2-5, with D possibly TRBD2 on 6 matching bases. CDR1 and CDR2 from the germline V gene are SGHKS and YYEKEE (reference sequence). The V gene lost 4 bases and the J gene lost 5 bases, with 15 bases spanning the gap. The CDR3 runs to 14 residues. CDR3 loop: CASSGMEGLETQYF. DNA for the CDR3: TGTGCCAGCAGCGGAATGGAGGGTTTGGAGACCCAGTACTTC.

This clonotype was seen a handful of times. V is TRBV6-2 or TRBV6-3 and J is TRBJ1-5; possibly TRBD1 for D (6 bases). With 2 bases removed from V and 1 base from J, the gap between germline ends came to 15 bases. Germline loops: CDR1 MNHEY, CDR2 SVGEGT. This CDR3 has 17 residues. CDR3 amino acids: CASSYPTGGGSNQPQHF. DNA of the CDR3: TGTGCCAGCAGTTACCCGACAGGTGGGGGGAGCAATCAGCCCCAGCATTTT.

The chain is built from TRBV12-3 or TRBV12-4 and TRBJ2-7; the D gene could be TRBD1 or TRBD2 (5 bases each). This CDR3 has 14 amino acids. The ends were cut back, 6 bases at V and 3 bases at J, with 15 bases in the middle. The CDR3, as DNA: TGTGCCAGCAGATCCGGGACGGCCCTCTACGAGCAGTACTTC. Translating it yields CASRSGTALYEQYF.

This chain joins TRBV28 and TRBJ2-2; D is uncertain. V lost 8 bases, J lost 5 bases, and 15 bases lay in between. Germline V lookup: CDR1 MDHEN, CDR2 SYDVKM. This CDR3 comprises 14 residues. Here the CDR3 DNA reads TGTGCCAGCTGTCCTGGTTGGGTAACCGGGGAGCTGTTTTTT. The encoded protein is CASCPGWVTGELFF.